Presented here are 21 T cell receptor beta chains from one specimen sequenced in a study of T cells after yellow fever vaccination. MiXCR, run by TCRdb on the 5' RACE reads, gives a single entry per CDR3 protein. The sample gives a few hundred thousand distinct CDR3 sequences, approximately 8% of which show up once; 17% is in the top ten. Sequencing used PBMCs, obtained around 45 days after the first yellow fever vaccination. The receptors here all came from a man aged 18 to 30 who received the YFV17D yellow fever vaccine.

The chain recombines TRBV7-2 with TRBJ2-1; no clear D gene. Germline V gene lookup returns CDR1 SGHTA and CDR2 FQGNSA. There are 17 residues in the CDR3. The V gene lost 2 bases and the J gene lost 7 bases, with 21 bases spanning the gap. The DNA for the CDR3 is TGTGCCAGCAGCTTAAGGCATTCGACGGCCCGGTTGAATGAGCAGTTCTTC. Translated, it gives CASSLRHSTARLNEQFF.

The rearrangement uses TRBV6-2 or TRBV6-3 and TRBJ1-5; TRBD1 might be the D (6 bases). The CDR3 contains 18 residues. With 7 bases removed from V and 1 base from J, the gap between germline ends came to 23 bases. Germline loops: CDR1 MNHEY, CDR2 SVGEGT. CDR3 nucleotides: TGTGCCAGCACCGATCGAGGGGGGCTGGACGGGAGCAATCAGCCCCAGCATTTT. Translation: CASTDRGGLDGSNQPQHF.

This chain joins TRBV3-1 and TRBJ1-2; TRBD1 aligns across 8 bases. J lost 4 bases, V lost 7 bases, and 11 bases had no gene match. The CDR3 is made up of 15 amino acids. Germline lookup yields CDR1 LGHDT and CDR2 YNNKEL (reference sequence). CDR3 bases: TGTGCCAGCACCACCCTAGGTACAGGGGGCTATGGCTACACCTTC. This encodes CASTTLGTGGYGYTF.

This clonotype has only a few counts. CDR3 sequence: CASSLGIGLLEEKLFF. As DNA, the CDR3 is TGCGCCAGCAGCTTGGGTATAGGGTTACTAGAGGAAAAACTGTTTTTT. The chain is built from TRBV5-1 and TRBJ1-4; D unclear. Per germline, CDR1 SGHRS and CDR2 YFSETQ. This CDR3 contains 16 residues. Trimming shortened V by 0 bases and J by 8 bases, and 17 bases separated the two germline ends.

V is TRBV5-1 and J is TRBJ2-3, with 9 bases aligning to TRBD2. CDR3 length: 15 residues. V shed 2 bases and J 4 bases; nucleotides not matched to a gene: 5. Germline CDR1 is SGHRS and CDR2 is YFSETQ. The CDR3 here is CASSFSGGRADTQYF. The CDR3 DNA reads as TGCGCCAGCAGCTTTAGCGGGGGCCGAGCAGATACGCAGTATTTT.

The chain has TRBV12-3 or TRBV12-4 and TRBJ1-2, with a possible D match to TRBD1 (6 bases). The CDR3 has 14 residues. V lost 5 bases and J 4 bases, leaving 14 bases between the germline ends. The CDR3 nucleotides read TGTGCCAGCAGTACGGGACAATGGGTCTATGGCTACACCTTC. This gives the protein CASSTGQWVYGYTF.

The table lists this clonotype with a few counts. The chain has TRBV29-1 and TRBJ1-2; D gene ambiguous. The CDR3 runs 15 residues. Trimming removed 5 bases at V and 3 bases at J, with 19 bases between. CDR1 and CDR2 (germline): SQVTM, ANQGSEA. The DNA for the CDR3 is TGCAGCGTTCAGCAACCTGGCAGGACGGACTATGGCTACACCTTC. Translating gives CSVQQPGRTDYGYTF.

The chain joins TRBV10-3 to TRBJ1-5; D perhaps matches TRBD1 (5 bases). Germline V gene sequence: CDR1 ENHRY, CDR2 SYGVKD. CDR3 length equals 13 residues. Trimming removed 10 bases at V and 3 bases at J, with 13 bases between. CDR3 sequence reads: CATGDRSNQPQHF. The CDR3 bases are TGTGCCACCGGGGACCGTTCCAATCAGCCCCAGCATTTT.

This sequence joins TRBV25-1 and TRBJ1-1; D unresolved. The germline CDR1 and CDR2 sequences are MGHDK and SYGVNS. CDR3 length equals 13 residues. Trimming took 4 bases from V and 0 from J, leaving 6 bases between them. The chain's CDR3 is CASSAILNTEAFF. CDR3 DNA sequence: TGTGCCAGCAGTGCTATCCTGAACACTGAAGCTTTCTTT. Complete variable domain (other parts from reference TRBV25-1 and TRBJ1-1): EADIYQTPRYLVIGTGKKITLECSQTMGHDKMYWYQQDPGMELHLIHYSYGVNSTEKGDLSSESTVSRIRTEHFPLTLESARPSHTSQYLCASSAILNTEAFFGQGTRLTVV.

This clonotype was counted only a few times. The chain combines TRBV14 with TRBJ2-3, with no clear D. The CDR3 is made up of 15 amino acids. Germline V lookup: CDR1 SGHDN, CDR2 FVKESK. Trimming shortened V by 1 base and J by 4 bases, and 12 bases separated the two germline ends. The DNA for the CDR3 is TGTGCCAGCAGCCAAGCCTTAGGAGCAGCAGATACGCAGTATTTT. Amino acids: CASSQALGAADTQYF. Drawing the rest from reference TRBV14 and TRBJ2-3, the complete variable domain is EAGVTQFPSHSVIEKGQTVTLRCDPISGHDNLYWYRRVMGKEIKFLLHFVKESKQDESGMPNNRFLAERTGGTYSTLKVQPAELEDSGVYFCASSQALGAADTQYFGPGTRLTVL.

V gene TRBV7-6 combines with J gene TRBJ2-2; 9 bases fit TRBD1. Germline CDR1 and CDR2: SGHVS and FNYEAQ. The CDR3 has 19 amino acids. Trimming cost V 7 bases and J 0 bases; bases outside gene matches: 15. This CDR3 is CASTNPLFDRGANTGELFF. CDR3 bases: TGTGCCAGCACCAACCCCCTCTTCGACAGGGGGGCGAACACCGGGGAGCTGTTTTTT.

This clonotype has a handful of counts. This sequence joins TRBV9 and TRBJ2-1; the D gene is possibly TRBD1 (5 bases). Trimming stripped 0 bases from V and 1 base from J, with 8 bases between. The CDR3 contains 15 residues. Germline V gene sequence: CDR1 SGDLS, CDR2 YYNGEE. This chain's CDR3 is CASSVDRGSYNEQFF. CDR3 DNA sequence: TGTGCCAGCAGCGTAGATAGGGGATCCTACAATGAGCAGTTCTTC.

V usage is TRBV7-2 and J usage is TRBJ1-6, with D perhaps TRBD1 (5 bases). The CDR3 spans 14 residues. The germline CDR1 and CDR2 sequences are SGHTA and FQGNSA. Trimming stripped 5 bases from V and 7 bases from J, with 12 bases between. CDR3 protein: CASSPWDLNSPLHF. CDR3 nucleotide sequence: TGTGCCAGCAGCCCCTGGGACCTAAATTCACCCCTCCACTTT.

This clonotype came up many times. This rearrangement joins TRBV12-3 or TRBV12-4 to TRBJ1-5; D gene ambiguous. V was clipped by 5 bases and J by 3 bases, with 5 bases between them. The CDR3 is 12 amino acids. The CDR3 DNA is TGTGCCAGCAGTCTCGACAATCAGCCCCAGCATTTT. It translates to CASSLDNQPQHF.

The chain is built from TRBV4-2 and TRBJ2-5, with 13 bases identical to TRBD2. From germline, CDR1 is LGHNA and CDR2 YNFKEQ. This CDR3 has 17 residues. The V segment lost 6 bases and the J segment 2 bases; nucleotides outside the gene matches: 9. Written as DNA, the CDR3 is TGTGCCAGCAGTCCTCTTATGACTAGCGGGGGGCAAGAGACCCAGTACTTC. It is translated as CASSPLMTSGGQETQYF.

This clonotype was seen only a few times. V and J are TRBV10-3 and TRBJ2-4; weak D call: TRBD1 (5 bases). Between the trimmed V and J ends, which lost 5 bases and 9 bases, there was a span of 11 bases. The V gene's germline CDR1 is ENHRY and CDR2 SYGVKD. The CDR3 is 12 residues long. The CDR3 region has the DNA TGTGCCATCAGTACACTTAGGGGCATTCAGTACTTC. Protein product: CAISTLRGIQYF.

The V and J genes are TRBV28 and TRBJ2-5; D is undetermined. The CDR3 is 13 amino acids. The germline V gene has CDR1 MDHEN and CDR2 SYDVKM. With 2 bases removed from V and 7 bases from J, the gap between germline ends came to 11 bases. The CDR3 nucleotides read TGTGCCAGCAGTTTAATATCCACGGGGACCCAGTACTTC. Amino acids: CASSLISTGTQYF.

This chain joins TRBV18 and TRBJ1-1; D ambiguous. The V end was cut by 2 bases, the J end by 8 bases, with 15 bases between. This CDR3 has 14 residues. CDR1 is KGHSH and CDR2 is LQKENI in the germline V gene. In DNA, the CDR3 is TGTGCCAGCTCACCATCGGTAGGTAGAACAGAAGCTTTCTTT. Translating gives CASSPSVGRTEAFF.

This clonotype was observed a handful of times. The V call is TRBV12-3 or TRBV12-4, the J call TRBJ2-5; TRBD2 matches 13 bases. The CDR3 runs to 14 residues. The trim removed 6 bases at V and 6 bases at J, leaving 4 bases unmatched. The CDR3 nucleotides are TGTGCCAGCAGCGGGACTAGCGGGGCCCAGACCCAGTACTTC. Protein sequence: CASSGTSGAQTQYF.

This clonotype was observed a handful of times. The chain combines TRBV12-3 or TRBV12-4 with TRBJ2-1, with 9 bases lining up with TRBD1. This CDR3 has 15 amino acids. Unmatched junction bases numbered 6, after V lost 6 bases and J lost 3 bases. CDR3 residues: CASSRDRGGYNEQFF. CDR3 nucleotide sequence: TGTGCCAGCAGCCGTGACAGGGGGGGCTACAATGAGCAGTTCTTC.

This clonotype occurred a few times. V usage is TRBV27 and J usage is TRBJ1-2; D uncertain. Trimming took 4 bases from V and 4 from J, leaving 19 bases between them. There are 16 residues in the CDR3. Per germline, CDR1 MNHEY and CDR2 SMNVEV (reference sequence). The CDR3 spells CASSSNGPSYSYGYTF. In DNA, the CDR3 is TGTGCCAGCAGTTCTAACGGACCTTCGTATAGCTATGGCTACACCTTC.